Below, one TCR beta chain is given with its context. Antigen unknown. One end of the junction does not line up with germline, which may come from a read error. Profiling relied on immunoSEQ multiplex PCR, and the TCRdb table lists in-frame clones only, not all of them. The table has 90,000 to 150,000 clones, around 89% seen once. This sample was included in a study of OX40 agonist ivuxolimab in advanced cancers. Study outcomes and limitations: On average, CD8+ T cells had more expanded clones than CD4+.

The CDR3 runs 14 residues. The germline V gene encodes CDR1 MNHNS and CDR2 SASEGT. Autoimmune disease history or systemic immunosuppression disqualified patients. The J gene is TRBJ1-2, the V gene TRBV6-1, with D possibly being TRBD1 (5 bases). The sample consisted of CD4+ or CD8+ T cells sorted from blood, taken in a trial of the OX40 agonist ivuxolimab. This TCR derives from an adult with an advanced solid tumor such as melanoma, head and neck, liver or kidney cancer. CDR3 protein: CAISRDGSSDGYTF. The CDR3 nucleotides are TGTGCCATCAGTAGGGACGGATCTTCGGATGGCTACACCTTC.